This T cell receptor delta chain was profiled in a study of γδ T cells in repeated Plasmodium falciparum infection. Study-level background: Four controlled malaria infections with P. falciparum NF54 spanned about 23 months.

The CDR3 loop spans 17 amino acids. Unmatched junction bases numbered 7, after V lost 0 bases and J lost 1 base. The V gene's germline CDR1 is GEAIGNYY and CDR2 EKD. Both TRG and TRD chains were sequenced from each sorted sample. TCRdb reran clone calling via CATT on the multiplex PCR reads. The sample lists more than 45,000 delta-chain clones, around 1.7% occurring once. Gammadelta T cells were flow-sorted from PBMC into Vgamma9/Vdelta2+ and Vdelta2-negative populations for bulk analysis. The specimen was gamma-delta T cells from blood. This sequence originates from a pool of human donors (malaria-infected and uninfected, not separated). V is TRDV2 and J is TRDJ1, with 10 bases matching TRDD3. The J gene, left out of TCRdb, was set here by checking the DNA against germline. For the CDR3, the DNA is TGTGCCTGTGACACCGGGATGGGGGATACTTCCACCGATAAACTCATCTTT. This gives the protein CACDTGMGDTSTDKLIF.